One T cell receptor (beta chain) is described in this entry. Clones were sequenced by immunoSEQ multiplex PCR, and TCRdb holds only the in-frame ones, with some missing. The table includes over 150,000 clones, 85% to 90% detected once. This entry is derived from a study of control samples from healthy donors and cancer patients. The TCR was taken from a woman in her forties or fifties in good health. What was sequenced was blood.

CDR3 sequence: CASTLDRGYGYTF. The CDR3 DNA reads as TGTGCCAGCACCCTCGACAGGGGCTATGGCTACACCTTC. The rearrangement uses TRBV28 and TRBJ1-2; 8 nucleotides match TRBD1. The CDR3 is made up of 13 amino acids. The germline gives CDR1 MDHEN, CDR2 SYDVKM. The ends lost 7 bases at V and 4 bases at J; junction bases unmatched: 5.